Listed below are T cell receptor beta chains from one sample, sequenced in a study of T-cell memory formation after mild COVID-19. From the 5' RACE reads, TCRdb called clonotypes with MiXCR, one entry per CDR3 protein. The table shows 250,000 or so distinct CDR3 sequences, with around 17% occurring only once. Sequenced sample: PBMCs or a T cell subset sorted from them (not recorded which). The receptors derive from a man aged 18 to 35 who had mild COVID-19 (a few samples of this study predate the infection). Cell type and time point are not known. Each CDR3 is given with its conserved first and last residue. The order of the fields is V gene, CDR3 length, D gene, J gene, clone size, CDR3 protein, CDR3 DNA. D genes are given only for firm matches. Clone size is stated in some rows and not others, as once, few, many or a class when expanded.

TRBV5-1	16	NA	TRBJ2-3	few	CASSLVGRKDTDTQYF	TGCGCCAGCAGCTTGGTAGGCAGGAAAGACACAGATACGCAGTATTTT
TRBV24-1	12	NA	TRBJ1-2	NA	CATSGDSVGYTF	TGTGCCACCAGTGGGGATTCGGTTGGCTACACCTTC
TRBV7-2	15	NA	TRBJ2-5	few	CASSPGVLAGETQYF	TGTGCCAGCAGCCCTGGGGTATTAGCTGGAGAGACCCAGTACTTC
TRBV7-6	13	NA	TRBJ1-2	NA	CASSLGQYYGYTF	TGTGCCAGCAGCTTAGGACAGTACTATGGCTACACCTTC
TRBV7-2	15	NA	TRBJ1-5	NA	CASSLDFRSNQPQHF	TGTGCCAGCAGCTTGGACTTCCGGAGCAATCAGCCCCAGCATTTT
TRBV9	14	NA	TRBJ1-2	NA	CASSVGALGYGYTF	TGTGCCAGCAGCGTAGGGGCACTTGGATATGGCTACACCTTC
TRBV5-1	14	NA	TRBJ2-2	NA	CASSLARTTGELFF	TGCGCCAGCAGCTTGGCGCGGACCACCGGGGAGCTGTTTTTT
TRBV4-1	14	NA	TRBJ1-1	NA	CASSQKSANTEAFF	TGCGCCAGCAGCCAAAAGTCAGCAAACACTGAAGCTTTCTTT
TRBV7-2	16	NA	TRBJ1-4	once	CASSLEGRKINEKLFF	TGTGCCAGCAGCTTGGAGGGACGGAAGATTAATGAAAAACTGTTTTTT
TRBV7-2	15	NA	TRBJ2-5	NA	CASSLGIGGGETQYF	TGTGCCAGCAGCTTAGGTATAGGGGGAGGAGAGACCCAGTACTTC
TRBV9	14	NA	TRBJ1-1	few	CASNPDPMNTEAFF	TGTGCCAGCAACCCGGACCCTATGAACACTGAAGCTTTCTTT
TRBV9	13	NA	TRBJ1-1	many	CASATGVETEAFF	TGTGCCTCAGCGACGGGGGTCGAGACTGAAGCTTTCTTT
TRBV7-2	13	NA	TRBJ2-1	NA	CASSLNGYNEQFF	TGTGCCAGCAGCTTAAACGGGTACAATGAGCAGTTCTTC
TRBV7-2	15	NA	TRBJ1-1	few	CASILVWGLGTEAFF	TGTGCCAGCATCCTGGTTTGGGGGCTCGGCACTGAAGCTTTCTTT
TRBV7-9	15	NA	TRBJ2-5	NA	CASSLPRTASETQYF	TGTGCCAGCAGCTTACCGCGGACGGCTTCAGAGACCCAGTACTTC
TRBV3-1	12	NA	TRBJ2-1	NA	CASRPEPGPQFF	TGTGCCAGCAGACCGGAGCCGGGCCCGCAGTTCTTC
TRBV20-1	10	NA	TRBJ1-1	NA	CSARTYGAFF	TGCAGTGCTAGAACGTACGGGGCTTTCTTT
TRBV7-6	15	TRBD1	TRBJ2-5	few	CASSLGWTGQETQYF	TGCGCCAGCAGCTTAGGTTGGACAGGCCAAGAGACCCAGTACTTC
TRBV29-1	11	NA	TRBJ2-3	NA	CAQRSTDTQYF	TGCGCCCAGAGAAGCACAGATACGCAGTATTTT
TRBV7-9	15	NA	TRBJ2-2	NA	CASSLGTLNTGELFF	TGTGCCAGCAGCCTCGGGACTCTGAACACCGGGGAGCTGTTTTTT
TRBV11-2	15	NA	TRBJ2-1	NA	CASSRAGTPVGKQFF	TGTGCCAGCAGTCGAGCCGGGACCCCTGTTGGGAAGCAGTTCTTC
TRBV6-2/TRBV6-3	13	TRBD1	TRBJ2-1	few	CASRPTGGHEQFF	TGTGCCAGCAGGCCGACAGGGGGGCATGAGCAGTTCTTC
TRBV6-2/TRBV6-3	15	NA	TRBJ2-1	few	CASSYRDQFFDEQFF	TGTGCCAGCAGTTACCGGGACCAATTTTTCGATGAGCAGTTCTTC
TRBV5-5	14	NA	TRBJ1-1	many	CASSLEGGYTEAFF	TGTGCCAGCAGCTTGGAGGGCGGGTACACTGAAGCTTTCTTT
TRBV5-1	16	TRBD2	TRBJ2-2	once	CASSLTTSGGSGELFF	TGCGCCAGCAGCTTGACGACTAGCGGGGGTTCCGGGGAGCTGTTTTTT
TRBV25-1	15	NA	TRBJ1-4	NA	CASSETGRRNEKLFF	TGTGCCAGCAGTGAAACGGGCAGGCGGAATGAAAAACTGTTTTTT
TRBV21-1	17	NA	TRBJ2-4	NA	CASSGVSGSRAKNIQYF	TGTGCCAGCAGTGGCGTCAGCGGGTCAAGGGCCAAAAACATTCAGTACTTC
TRBV5-1	15	NA	TRBJ2-1	few	CASSQGQSSYNEQFF	TGCGCCAGCAGCCAAGGACAGTCTTCCTACAATGAGCAGTTCTTC
TRBV6-2/TRBV6-3	21	TRBD1	TRBJ2-1	NA	CASSYYSGTGQGLGFYDEQFF	TGTGCCAGCAGTTACTACTCGGGCACCGGACAGGGATTGGGGTTTTACGATGAGCAGTTCTTC
TRBV12-3/TRBV12-4	16	TRBD1	TRBJ2-2	many	CASKVLGGANTGELFF	TGTGCCAGCAAGGTGCTAGGGGGCGCGAACACCGGGGAGCTGTTTTTT